The entry below describes one T cell receptor beta chain. Which antigen it targets is not known. Base qualities are not at hand, and no much larger clone is one base apart. Patients with autoimmune disease history or receiving systemic immunosuppression were excluded from the trial. Peripheral blood for TCR sequencing was drawn from every dose cohort at baseline, at cycle 4 day 1 and at cycle 7 day 1. Samples were obtained from an open-label, multicenter, first-in-human phase I dose-escalation trial of ivuxolimab. The trial enrolled adults with locally advanced or metastatic head and neck squamous cell, hepatocellular, melanoma or renal cell carcinoma. Before TCR sequencing, CD4+ and CD8+ T cells were separately sorted from peripheral blood. Measured from the cysteine to the phenylalanine, the CDR3 is 16 residues long. The DNA shown is the 48-base CDR3, in frame from base 1. According to the germline V gene, CDR1 reads MDHEN and CDR2 reads SYDVKM. Trimming accounts for 3 bases at V and 2 bases at J, while the number of junction bases matched to no gene is 5.

To sequence the TCRbeta CDR3 region, genomic DNA was isolated from the sorted cells. TCRbeta CDR3 regions were sequenced using the immunoSEQ Assay. What TCRdb holds here is the immuneACCESS table cut down to in-frame rearrangements. Part of the clones is not present; checked against another copy, under half of the missing clones reflect an unresolved V gene, and the others are unexplained. The sample includes about 80,000 clones, with 80% to 90% observed a single time. Roughly 2.1% of the sample is in the top ten clones. These data belong to a study of OX40 agonist ivuxolimab in advanced cancers. A note on the overall study: Ivuxolimab was an agonistic, fully human IgG2 monoclonal antibody directed against OX40 (CD134), a costimulatory receptor. Intravenous ivuxolimab was administered to patients every 2 weeks at six dose levels: 0.01, 0.1, 0.3, 1.5, 3 and 10 mg/kg. Of the approximately 53 patients in dose escalation, about 20 had hepatocellular carcinoma, some 15 had melanoma, 9 had renal cell carcinoma and 9 had head and neck cancer. In the dose-escalation cohort, around four fifths of patients were male, and the mean age was roughly 56 years with a range of about 23 to 79. Patients were allowed to have had prior anti-PD-1, anti-PD-L1 or anti-CTLA-4 therapy, and around 40% of the dose-escalation patients had previously received checkpoint inhibitors. Partial responses were achieved by three dose-escalation patients, of whom one had hepatocellular carcinoma and two had cutaneous melanoma. Peripheral TCRbeta sequencing was intended to test whether TCR sequence diversity was altered and clonal T-cell expansion was caused by ivuxolimab. The paper reports the monotherapy dose-escalation portion (N of about 47 patients) of the phase I ivuxolimab trial.

Study-wide findings and limitations: Clonal expansion of both CD4+ and CD8+ blood T cells was observed from baseline to week 6 at doses 0.1 to 3.0 mg/kg. Antigen specificity was not determined for the clonally expanded peripheral T cells. Low levels of normalized T-cell clonal expansion were also seen in some patients who did not respond. In the 0.1-3.0 mg/kg groups, partial responders had among the lowest normalized peripheral clonal expansion, particularly in CD8+ T cells. After ivuxolimab, more expanded clones were found on average in CD8+ T cells than in CD4+ T cells.

The sequence links TRBV28 to TRBJ2-3, with TRBD1 identical over 10 junction bases. The receptor was derived from an adult with an advanced solid tumor such as melanoma, head and neck, liver or kidney cancer. This specimen consisted of CD4+ or CD8+ T cells sorted from blood, obtained in a trial of the OX40 agonist ivuxolimab. In nucleotide form, the sequence is TGTGCCAGCAGTTTCGGGGACAGGGGCTACACAGATACGCAGTATTTT. Its translation reads: CASSFGDRGYTDTQYF.